The sequence of this TCR beta chain was determined in a study of blood T cell repertoires in COVID-19. Overall study context: The samples span acute and convalescent COVID-19 from the United States, Italy and Spain.

This CDR3 comprises 18 residues. Germline CDR1 reads SGHAT; CDR2 reads FQNNGV. J gave up 0 bases and V 1 base, and 11 bases lay outside the gene matches. Here immunoSEQ multiplex PCR was the method, and the copy in TCRdb shows in-frame clones only, minus some. The sample holds approximately 230,000 clones, approximately 90% seen once. The age range of participants was 18 to 89 years, with residence in about 25 US areas. Sample: PBMCs or T cells enriched from blood (not recorded which). V and J are TRBV11-2 and TRBJ1-2, with TRBD1 identical over 7 bases. This clonotype was obtained from a man aged 18 to 29 who had recovered from COVID-19. As DNA, the CDR3 is TGTGCCAGCAGCTTAGCAGGGACAGCCATTCTAGCTAACTATGGCTACACCTTC. This translates into CASSLAGTAILANYGYTF. Full variable domain (rest looked up from reference TRBV11-2 and TRBJ1-2): EAGVAQSPRYKIIEKRQSVAFWCNPISGHATLYWYQQILGQGPKLLIQFQNNGVVDDSQLPKDRFSAERLKGVDSTLKIQPAKLEDSAVYLCASSLAGTAILANYGYTFGSGTRLTVV.